This record concerns one TCR beta chain sequence. Seattle-derived patients entered the study during active infection and were followed longitudinally. The data originate from a study of blood T cell repertoires in COVID-19. For the study at large: Sources were T cells, B-cell-depleted T cells, or PBMCs; the material itself was cDNA or gDNA.

In the authors' workflow: Reference gene primer amplification gave estimated nucleated cell counts. The data were produced by immunoSEQ multiplex PCR, yet TCRdb's version contains in-frame clones alone and is incomplete. Clone size and the V and J calls come from that table; the DNA yielded D and trimming. The sample records approximately 120,000 clones, around 76% being singletons. This clonotype was sampled from a man at least 80 years old with COVID-19, enrolled during active disease. Sequencing was done on a sample of peripheral blood.

The CDR3 here is CASSLNPSGVGGNTIYF. CDR3 bases: TGTGCCAGCAGCTTAAACCCCTCCGGGGTGGGTGGAAACACCATATATTTT. The V call is TRBV7-3, the J call TRBJ1-3; D ambiguous. The length of the CDR3 is 17 residues. Trimming removed 1 base at V and 3 bases at J, with 16 bases between. The germline CDR1 and CDR2 sequences are SGHTA and FQGTGA.